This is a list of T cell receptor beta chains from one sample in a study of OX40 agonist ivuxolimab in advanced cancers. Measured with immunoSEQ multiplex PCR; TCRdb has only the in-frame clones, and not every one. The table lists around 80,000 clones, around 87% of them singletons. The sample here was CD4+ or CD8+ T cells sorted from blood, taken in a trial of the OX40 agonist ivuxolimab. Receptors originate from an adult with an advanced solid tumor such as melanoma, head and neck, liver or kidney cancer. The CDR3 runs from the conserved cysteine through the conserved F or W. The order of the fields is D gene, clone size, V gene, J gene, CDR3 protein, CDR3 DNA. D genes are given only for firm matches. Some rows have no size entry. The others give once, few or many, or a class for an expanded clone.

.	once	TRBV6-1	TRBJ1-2	CASNLEGRGDGYTF	TGTGCCAGCAATTTGGAGGGGAGAGGGGATGGCTACACCTTC
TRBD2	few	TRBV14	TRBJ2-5	CASSQARAGGRQETQYF	TGTGCCAGCAGCCAAGCCCGGGCGGGGGGGCGGCAAGAGACCCAGTACTTC
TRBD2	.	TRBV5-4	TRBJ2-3	CASSLSLAGQDTQYF	TGTGCCAGCAGCTTATCCCTAGCGGGCCAGGATACGCAGTATTTT
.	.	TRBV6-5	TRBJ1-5	CASSQQGSNQPQHF	TGTGCCAGCAGCCAACAGGGTTCCAATCAGCCCCAGCATTTT
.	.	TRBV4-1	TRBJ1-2	CASTHWRNNLYGYTF	TGCGCCAGCACCCACTGGAGGAACAATCTTTATGGCTACACCTTC
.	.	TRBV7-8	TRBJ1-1	CASSLAAGGNRKPEAFF	TGTGCCAGCAGCTTAGCGGCTGGGGGCAATCGAAAGCCTGAAGCTTTCTTT
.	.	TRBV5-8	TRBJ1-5	CASSLVQSGSGQPQHF	TGTGCCAGCAGCTTGGTCCAGTCGGGGTCGGGTCAGCCCCAGCATTTT
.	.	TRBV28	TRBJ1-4	CASSSRTSGNEKLFF	TGTGCCAGCAGTTCGAGGACCTCGGGGAATGAAAAACTGTTTTTT
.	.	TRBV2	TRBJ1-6	CASSDTDRGSPLHF	TGTGCCAGCAGTGACACGGATCGGGGTTCACCCCTCCACTTT
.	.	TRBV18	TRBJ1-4	CASSSEEEKLFF	TGTGCCAGCTCCAGCGAGGAGGAAAAACTGTTTTTT
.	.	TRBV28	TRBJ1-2	CASSFPPGIGFGYTF	TGTGCCAGCAGTTTTCCGCCAGGAATAGGTTTTGGCTACACCTTC
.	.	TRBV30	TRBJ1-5	CAWSKSGENQPQHF	TGTGCCTGGAGCAAGTCGGGGGAGAATCAGCCCCAGCATTTT
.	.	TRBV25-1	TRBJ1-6	CASSISSYNSPLHF	TGTGCCAGCAGTATAAGCTCCTATAATTCACCCCTCCACTTT
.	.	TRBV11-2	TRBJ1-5	CASSLTASLNQPQHF	TGTGCCAGCAGCTTAACGGCGAGCCTCAATCAGCCCCAGCATTTT
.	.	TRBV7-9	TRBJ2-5	CASSLGQRETQYF	TGTGCCAGCAGCTTAGGACAAAGAGAGACCCAGTACTTC
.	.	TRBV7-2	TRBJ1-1	CASSLITTEAFF	TGTGCCAGCAGCTTAATTACCACTGAAGCTTTCTTT
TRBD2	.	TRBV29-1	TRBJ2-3	CSVGSGGTQYF	TGCAGCGTTGGGTCGGGAGGTACGCAGTATTTT
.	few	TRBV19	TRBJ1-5	CASSNRGNQPQHF	TGTGCCAGTAGTAATCGTGGCAATCAGCCCCAGCATTTT
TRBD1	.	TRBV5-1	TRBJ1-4	CASMRTGQNNEKLFF	TGCGCCAGCATGAGGACGGGACAGAATAATGAAAAACTGTTTTTT
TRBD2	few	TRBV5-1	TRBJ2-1	CASSPPGLGWHEQFF	TGCGCCAGCAGCCCCCCGGGACTAGGCTGGCATGAGCAGTTCTTC
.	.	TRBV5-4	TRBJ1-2	CASSLGRQGRGYTF	TGTGCCAGCAGCTTGGGCCGGCAGGGGAGAGGCTACACCTTC
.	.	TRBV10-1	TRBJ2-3	CASSDGSSTDTQYF	TGCGCCAGCAGTGACGGCAGTAGCACAGATACGCAGTATTTT
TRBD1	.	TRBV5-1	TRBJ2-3	CASSSGQSPTDTQYF	TGCGCCAGCAGCTCGGGACAGTCCCCCACAGATACGCAGTATTTT
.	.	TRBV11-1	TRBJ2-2	CATLDATTRAGELFF	TGTGCCACCCTCGATGCCACCACTCGGGCCGGGGAGCTGTTTTTT
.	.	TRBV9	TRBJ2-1	CASSAPSAVNEQFF	TGTGCCAGCAGCGCCCCTAGCGCCGTCAATGAGCAGTTCTTC
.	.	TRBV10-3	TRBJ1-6	CATRGGLDSPLHF	TGTGCCACCCGGGGGGGACTGGACTCACCCCTCCACTTT
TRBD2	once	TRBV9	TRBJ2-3	CASSVGSGGTDTQYF	TGTGCCAGCAGCGTAGGTAGCGGGGGCACAGATACGCAGTATTTT
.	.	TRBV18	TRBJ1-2	CASSPSSGHGGGYTF	TGTGCCAGCTCACCGTCATCGGGACACGGGGGGGGCTACACCTTC
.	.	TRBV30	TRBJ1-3	CAWSAQGGGNTIYF	TGTGCCTGGAGTGCACAGGGCGGCGGAAACACCATATATTTT
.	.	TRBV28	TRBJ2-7	CASSQGSSYEQYF	TGTGCCAGCAGCCAGGGGAGCTCCTACGAGCAGTACTTC
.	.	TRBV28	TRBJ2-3	CASSNQSTDTQYF	TGTGCCAGCAGTAACCAATCCACAGATACGCAGTATTTT
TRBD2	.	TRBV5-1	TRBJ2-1	CASSSSPSGGANEQFF	TGCGCCAGCAGCTCCTCGCCTAGCGGGGGGGCCAATGAGCAGTTCTTC
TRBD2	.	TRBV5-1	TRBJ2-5	CASSLTGGQTQYF	TGCGCCAGCAGCTTGACGGGGGGACAGACCCAGTACTTC
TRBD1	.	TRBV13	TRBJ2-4	CASSLGETGVRQYF	TGTGCCAGCAGCTTGGGTGAGACAGGGGTGCGTCAGTACTTC
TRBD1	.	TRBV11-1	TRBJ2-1	CATREGAPYNEQFF	TGTGCCACCCGCGAGGGGGCCCCCTACAATGAGCAGTTCTTC
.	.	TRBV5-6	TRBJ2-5	CASSLPSLYQETQYF	TGTGCCAGCAGCTTACCCTCGCTGTACCAAGAGACCCAGTACTTC
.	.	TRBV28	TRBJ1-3	CASSPGSSSGNTIYF	TGTGCCAGCAGTCCGGGATCGAGCTCTGGAAACACCATATATTTT
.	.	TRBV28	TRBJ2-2	CASSFPGSNTGELFF	TGTGCCAGCAGTTTCCCCGGGTCGAACACCGGGGAGCTGTTTTTT
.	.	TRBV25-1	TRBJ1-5	CASSADNQPQHF	TGTGCCAGCAGCGCTGACAATCAGCCCCAGCATTTT
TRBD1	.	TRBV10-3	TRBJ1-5	CAAAGQGGNQPQHF	TGTGCCGCAGCGGGACAGGGTGGCAATCAGCCCCAGCATTTT
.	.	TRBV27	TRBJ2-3	CASSLFSRASSKFWRGGTDTQYF	TGTGCCAGCAGTTTATTCTCGAGGGCCTCCTCGAAGTTTTGGCGGGGTGGCACAGATACGCAGTATTTT
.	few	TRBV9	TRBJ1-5	CASSFSGDNQPQHF	TGTGCCAGCAGCTTCTCCGGGGACAATCAGCCCCAGCATTTT
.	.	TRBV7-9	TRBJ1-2	CASSLPSGNYGYTF	TGTGCCAGCAGCTTACCCTCAGGCAACTATGGCTACACCTTC
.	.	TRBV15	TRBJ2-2	CATSQVEAGELFF	TGTGCCACCAGCCAGGTCGAGGCCGGGGAGCTGTTTTTT
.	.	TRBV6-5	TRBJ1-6	CASSYVGSGNSPLHF	TGTGCCAGCAGTTACGTTGGGTCTGGTAATTCACCCCTCCACTTT